These 14 T cell receptor beta chains were all obtained from the same sample, sequenced in a study of shared clonotypes between healthy human individuals (dated by TCRdb to between 2020 and 2021). To prepare the library, the immunoSEQ multiplex PCR assay was applied. TCRdb's version of the immuneACCESS table is confined to in-frame rearrangements and falls short of the full clone set. An unresolved V gene accounts for under half of the shortfall where checked; the remainder is of unknown origin. This sample is represented by about 2.4 million clones; 93% of them were singletons. The ten largest clonotypes hold 0.36% of the sample. Sequencing was performed on naive CD4+ T cells from PBMCs. In light of the paper, this sample's cell subset or site label describes: CD45RA+ positively selected. These receptors were collected from a man aged 18-30 years in good health. Some clones in this sample may be carry-over from other donors' samples.

This clone was seen only a few times. The chain recombines TRBV28 with TRBJ1-5; 9 nucleotides agree with TRBD1. CDR1 MDHEN and CDR2 SYDVKM come from the germline V gene. With V trimmed by 4 bases and J by 7 bases, 5 bases remained unmatched. The CDR3 loop spans 14 amino acids. The CDR3 sequence: CASSSGQGRQPQHF. The DNA of the CDR3 is TGTGCCAGCAGTTCGGGACAGGGACGCCAGCCCCAGCATTTT.

The chain recombines TRBV9 with TRBJ2-1; a possible D gene is TRBD2 (6 bases). V lost 3 bases to trimming and J lost 5 bases, with 24 bases between them. The CDR3 is 18 residues long. The germline V gene has CDR1 SGDLS and CDR2 YYNGEE. The CDR3 here is CASSDPDYLGTGHNEQFF. CDR3 nucleotide sequence: TGTGCCAGCAGCGACCCGGACTACCTCGGGACGGGGCACAATGAGCAGTTCTTC.

This chain joins TRBV4-1 and TRBJ2-1; perhaps TRBD1 as D (6 bases). This CDR3 is built from 17 residues. Trimming stripped 1 base from V and 8 bases from J, with 21 bases between. The germline CDR1 and CDR2 sequences are MGHRA and YSYEKL. CDR3 DNA: TGCGCCAGCAGCCAAGCCCCCGTGGGGGCTCTTTTCTATGAGCAGTTCTTC. This sequence encodes CASSQAPVGALFYEQFF.

This chain uses TRBV5-1 with TRBJ2-1; possible D gene TRBD1, 6 bases. The germline CDR1 and CDR2 sequences are SGHRS and YFSETQ. This CDR3 region has 14 residues. V shed 4 bases and J shed 9 bases, with 17 bases lying between them. The chain's CDR3 is CASSLGQIGAEQFF. The CDR3 nucleotides read TGCGCCAGCAGCCTTGGACAGATAGGAGCTGAGCAGTTCTTC.

V and J are TRBV6-1 and TRBJ2-3, with TRBD2 matching over 9 bases. The J segment lost 5 bases and the V segment lost 3 bases, leaving 12 bases of the junction unmatched. Per the germline V gene, CDR1 is MNHNS and CDR2 is SASEGT. The CDR3 covers 17 residues. The CDR3 DNA sequence: TGTGCCAGCAGTGACTTCCCTAGCGGGAACCCAGGAGATACGCAGTATTTT. Translation gives CASSDFPSGNPGDTQYF.

V and J are TRBV7-9 and TRBJ2-3; 8 bases are shared with TRBD2. Looked up from germline, CDR1 is SEHNR and CDR2 is FQNEAQ (reference sequence). Trimming cost V 5 bases and J 2 bases; bases outside gene matches: 12. This CDR3 has 17 amino acids. The CDR3: CASSRASTSGDTDTQYF. CDR3 nucleotides: TGTGCCAGCAGCCGGGCATCCACTAGCGGAGACACAGATACGCAGTATTTT.

In this sample, this clone turned up once. The chain couples TRBV4-2 to TRBJ2-7, with D uncertain. Germline V gene sequence: CDR1 LGHNA, CDR2 YNFKEQ. Deletions cut 0 bases from V and 4 bases from J, with 13 bases between. CDR3 size: 15 residues. DNA of the CDR3: TGTGCCAGCAGCCAAGAGCCGGGTACATTTTACGAGCAGTACTTC. Its translation is CASSQEPGTFYEQYF.

The chain combines TRBV5-4 with TRBJ2-1; a possible D gene is TRBD1 (5 bases). Trimming took 0 bases from V and 8 from J, leaving 15 bases between them. The CDR3 spans 15 residues. Germline values: CDR1 SGHNT, CDR2 YYREEE (reference sequence). The CDR3 sequence: CASSLALSEGDEQFF. CDR3 DNA sequence: TGTGCCAGCAGCTTGGCTCTTAGTGAAGGGGATGAGCAGTTCTTC.

The genes are TRBV28 and TRBJ1-2; tentative D call: TRBD1 (5 bases). Looked up from germline, CDR1 is MDHEN and CDR2 is SYDVKM. V lost 5 bases, J lost 5 bases, and 15 bases lay in between. CDR3 length: 14 amino acids. CDR3 protein: CASSPHTGPYGYTF. Here the CDR3 DNA reads TGTGCCAGCAGTCCCCACACGGGACCTTATGGCTACACCTTC.

The gene calls are TRBV7-9 and TRBJ1-6; D perhaps matches TRBD1 (5 bases). The length of the CDR3 is 14 residues. The germline V and J ends were trimmed by 4 bases and 6 bases, with 10 bases remaining between them. Germline CDR1 and CDR2: SEHNR and FQNEAQ (reference sequence). CDR3 coding DNA: TGTGCCAGCAGCTGGGACGTGGGTAATTCACCCCTCCACTTT. Amino acids: CASSWDVGNSPLHF.

The chain is built from TRBV6-5 and TRBJ1-2; D is undetermined. This CDR3 has 15 residues. V was clipped by 5 bases and J by 3 bases, with 16 bases between them. Looked up from germline, CDR1 is MNHEY and CDR2 is SVGAGI. This CDR3 reads CASSTTNLRHYGYTF. Here the CDR3 DNA reads TGTGCCAGCAGTACGACGAATTTACGACACTATGGCTACACCTTC.

CDR3 nucleotides: TGTGCCAGCAGCTCCGATGGGAGGGACAATCAGCCCCAGCATTTT. Translation: CASSSDGRDNQPQHF. The chain links TRBV7-2 to TRBJ1-5; no reliable D call. CDR1 and CDR2 from the germline V gene are SGHTA and FQGNSA. Trimming cost V 4 bases and J 3 bases, with 13 bases left between them. This CDR3 region has 15 residues. Full variable domain (outside the CDR3, taken from reference TRBV7-2 and TRBJ1-5): GAGVSQSPSNKVTEKGKDVELRCDPISGHTALYWYRQSLGQGLEFLIYFQGNSAPDKSGLPSDRFSAERTGGSVSTLTIQRTQQEDSAVYLCASSSDGRDNQPQHFGDGTRLSIL.

A note on this clone: Within the sample, other DNA sequences also encode this same CDR3. The J gene is TRBJ2-3, the V gene TRBV28, with TRBD2 matching over 9 bases. CDR3 length: 15 amino acids. Germline CDR1 reads MDHEN; CDR2 reads SYDVKM. After removal of 3 bases from V and 4 bases from J, the junction contained 5 bases not matched to a gene. The CDR3 sequence is CASSFGAGGADTQYF. CDR3 sequence (DNA): TGTGCCAGCAGTTTCGGGGCGGGAGGGGCAGATACGCAGTATTTT.

The rearrangement links TRBV30 to TRBJ2-7; 9 bases are shared with TRBD1. V trimming: 1 base; J trimming: 3 bases; junction bases outside the gene matches: 13. The CDR3 totals 17 residues. Germline V gene lookup returns CDR1 GTSNPN and CDR2 SVGIG (reference sequence). This CDR3 is CAWSGIKGGTGYYEQYF. For the CDR3, the DNA is TGTGCCTGGAGTGGAATAAAAGGCGGGACAGGGTACTACGAGCAGTACTTC. Together with reference TRBV30 and TRBJ2-7, the CDR3 gives the full variable domain: SQTIHQWPATLVQPVGSPLSLECTVEGTSNPNLYWYRQAAGRGLQLLFYSVGIGQISSEVPQNLSASRPQDRQFILSSKKLLLSDSGFYLCAWSGIKGGTGYYEQYFGPGTRLTVT.